The present T cell receptor beta chain was sequenced within a study of neurological immune-mediated disorders. For the study at large: The roughly 34 multiple sclerosis patients comprised roughly 30 that were relapsing-remitting and 3 that were secondary progressive. Study outcomes and limitations: Phylogenetic analysis grouped 18 of 34 multiple sclerosis patients' repertoires together, suggesting a possible repertoire signature.

Unsorted libraries came from 2 million PBMCs stored at -80 °C. J gave up 2 bases and V 10 bases, and 0 bases lay outside the gene matches. The CDR3 has 11 residues. The germline gives CDR1 MDHEN, CDR2 SYDVKM. This clonotype was picked up many times. Antigen specificity is unknown. The authors produced cDNA by 5'RACE using 10-nucleotide random UMIs. TCRdb fed the 5' RACE reads into MiXCR, producing one record per CDR3 protein. Of fewer than 85,000 distinct CDR3 sequences in the sample, around 4.6% are singletons; the top ten hold less than 2.5%. V and J are TRBV28 and TRBJ1-2, with TRBD1 matching over 8 bases. This TCR was sampled from a woman in her 30s with multiple sclerosis. What was sequenced was PBMCs. The CDR3: CATGGNYGYTF. Here the CDR3 DNA reads TGTGCCACAGGGGGCAACTATGGCTACACCTTC.